These 21 T cell receptor beta chains were all obtained from the same sample, sequenced in a study of CD4+ T cells in melanoma. Here immunoSEQ multiplex PCR was the method, and the copy in TCRdb shows in-frame clones only, minus some. The sample has about 110,000 clones, 92% seen once. The sequenced sample consisted of peripheral blood. These receptors came from a human donor with melanoma.

V usage is TRBV15 and J usage is TRBJ2-7; 9 bases line up with TRBD1. With 7 bases clipped from V and 1 base from J, the junction kept 8 bases outside the gene matches. Germline CDR1 LNHNV, CDR2 YYDKDF (reference sequence). There are 15 residues in the CDR3. CDR3 coding DNA: TGTGCCACCACCCTCGACAGGGGGTCATCCTACGAGCAGTACTTC. Translation gives CATTLDRGSSYEQYF.

V gene TRBV7-3 combines with J gene TRBJ2-7; D call uncertain. CDR1 and CDR2 (germline): SGHTA, FQGTGA. The CDR3 is 15 amino acids. The V end was cut by 5 bases, the J end by 4 bases, with 18 bases between. The CDR3 nucleotides read TGTGCCAGCAGCCCCCGCCGATCACAAATATACGAGCAGTACTTC. Encoded protein: CASSPRRSQIYEQYF. Filled out from reference TRBV7-3 and TRBJ2-7, the complete variable domain reads GAGVSQTPSNKVTEKGKYVELRCDPISGHTALYWYRQSLGQGPEFLIYFQGTGAADDSGLPNDRFFAVRPEGSVSTLKIQRTERGDSAVYLCASSPRRSQIYEQYFGPGTRLTVT.

This chain connects TRBV5-1 to TRBJ2-7; either TRBD1 or TRBD2 may supply D (5 bases each). The CDR3 covers 15 residues. From germline, CDR1 is SGHRS and CDR2 YFSETQ. V was cut by 0 bases and J by 2 bases, with 12 bases left in between. In DNA form, the CDR3 reads TGCGCCAGCAGCTTGGGGGGCCAGGAGGCCTACGAGCAGTACTTC. Translating gives CASSLGGQEAYEQYF.

The V and J genes are TRBV29-1 and TRBJ2-2, with a possible D match to TRBD1 (5 bases). The ends were cut back, 3 bases at V and 3 bases at J, with 17 bases in the middle. The CDR3 is made up of 16 amino acids. Germline CDR1 is SQVTM and CDR2 is ANQGSEA. The CDR3 sequence is CSVEGRTKGDTGELFF. CDR3 DNA: TGCAGCGTTGAGGGCCGGACAAAAGGGGACACCGGGGAGCTGTTTTTT.

J is TRBJ1-1 and V is TRBV6-1; D is unclear. V lost 6 bases to trimming and J lost 1 base, with 15 bases between them. The CDR3 covers 15 residues. The germline V gene encodes CDR1 MNHNS and CDR2 SASEGT. CDR3 protein: CASSLFVVENTEAFF. DNA of the CDR3: TGTGCCAGCAGCCTCTTTGTGGTCGAGAACACTGAAGCTTTCTTT.

V and J are TRBV9 and TRBJ2-5; 12 nucleotides match TRBD2. This CDR3 contains 16 residues. Germline CDR1 reads SGDLS; CDR2 reads YYNGEE. J was trimmed by 5 bases and V by 3 bases; bases with no gene match: 8. CDR3 sequence reads: CASSARLAGAGETQYF. In DNA form, the CDR3 reads TGTGCCAGCAGCGCAAGACTAGCGGGGGCCGGGGAGACCCAGTACTTC.

The chain carries TRBV9 and TRBJ2-2; 7 nucleotides agree with TRBD2. This CDR3 is 17 amino acids long. The J segment lost 3 bases and the V segment lost 0 bases, leaving 8 bases of the junction unmatched. Germline V lookup: CDR1 SGDLS, CDR2 YYNGEE. The CDR3 nucleotides are TGTGCCAGCAGCGTAGAAACCGGGACTACATACACCGGGGAGCTGTTTTTT. The encoded protein is CASSVETGTTYTGELFF.

V is TRBV2 and J is TRBJ2-4; D uncertain. This CDR3 is built from 12 residues. Germline loops: CDR1 SNHLY, CDR2 FYNNEI. V dropped 8 bases and J dropped 6 bases, with 11 bases sitting between them. The CDR3 reads CASSPVRNIQYF. The CDR3 region has the DNA TGTGCCAGCTCTCCGGTGAGAAACATTCAGTACTTC.

This clone was counted between two and nine times. The V call is TRBV11-3, the J call TRBJ2-6; TRBD1 is a possible D gene (6 bases). With 5 bases removed from V and 0 bases from J, the gap between germline ends came to 14 bases. Germline CDR1 and CDR2: SGHNT and YENEEA. This CDR3 region has 17 residues. This CDR3 is CASSHPTGNSGANVLTF. The CDR3 region has the DNA TGTGCCAGCAGCCACCCGACAGGAAACTCTGGGGCCAACGTCCTGACTTTC.

This sequence joins TRBV7-7 and TRBJ2-5; D not resolved. This CDR3 has 14 amino acids. Per germline, CDR1 SSHAT and CDR2 FNYEAQ (reference sequence). V lost 1 base and J 1 base, leaving 7 bases between the germline ends. The CDR3 region is CASSLDGVQETQYF. The DNA of the CDR3 is TGTGCCAGCAGCTTAGATGGGGTCCAAGAGACCCAGTACTTC.

V usage is TRBV29-1 and J usage is TRBJ1-2; 10 bases agree with TRBD1. This CDR3 comprises 16 residues. The V and J ends lost 6 bases and 7 bases, in that order; junction bases with no gene match: 17. Germline V gene lookup returns CDR1 SQVTM and CDR2 ANQGSEA. CDR3 loop: CSVIFRDRGARGGYTF. CDR3 sequence (DNA): TGCAGCGTGATATTCCGGGACAGGGGAGCCCGGGGTGGCTACACCTTC.

The chain is built from TRBV25-1 and TRBJ2-5; maybe TRBD2 (6 bases). The germline V gene encodes CDR1 MGHDK and CDR2 SYGVNS. The CDR3 runs to 11 residues. Trimming took off 4 bases at V and 10 bases at J, with 10 bases between the two ends. This chain's CDR3 is CASSGTIVQYF. CDR3 in DNA: TGTGCCAGCAGTGGGACTATTGTCCAGTACTTC.

The chain joins TRBV5-4 to TRBJ1-2; 11 bases map to TRBD1. Trimming at V came to 4 bases and at J to 6 bases, leaving 11 bases not matched to a gene. Per the germline V gene, CDR1 is SGHNT and CDR2 is YYREEE (reference sequence). The CDR3 consists of 16 residues. CDR3 in DNA: TGTGCCAGCAGCAAAATGGGACAGGGGGGTGTGGATGGCTACACCTTC. Translated: CASSKMGQGGVDGYTF.

The V and J genes are TRBV6-5 and TRBJ2-7; no firm D call. The CDR3 extends over 14 amino acids. Trimming stripped 0 bases from V and 3 bases from J, with 9 bases between. In germline, CDR1 is MNHEY, CDR2 SVGAGI. The CDR3 coding sequence is TGTGCCAGCAGTTACTCGAGCAGTCTCTACGAGCAGTACTTC. This codes for CASSYSSSLYEQYF.

This clone has more than one count but fewer than ten. This chain uses TRBV19 with TRBJ2-1; 9 bases are a match to TRBD1. Germline V gives CDR1 LNHDA, CDR2 SQIVND (reference sequence). Trimming took 6 bases from V and 2 from J; bases not matched to a gene: 5. This CDR3 has 15 residues. CDR3: CASSPGQGTYNEQFF. The CDR3 nucleotides read TGTGCCAGTAGCCCCGGACAGGGGACCTACAATGAGCAGTTCTTC. The entire variable domain, with the rest obtained from reference TRBV19 and TRBJ2-1, is as follows: DGGITQSPKYLFRKEGQNVTLSCEQNLNHDAMYWYRQDPGQGLRLIYYSQIVNDFQKGDIAEGYSVSREKKESFPLTVTSAQKNPTAFYLCASSPGQGTYNEQFFGPGTRLTVL.

There are many counts of this clone. The rearrangement uses TRBV18 and TRBJ2-2; D ambiguous. The V and J ends lost 3 bases and 4 bases respectively, with 12 bases between them. Germline-derived CDR1 and CDR2 are KGHSH and LQKENI. The CDR3 loop spans 15 amino acids. The CDR3 sequence is CASSPFPRTTGELFF. The CDR3 DNA sequence: TGTGCCAGCTCACCGTTCCCCAGGACCACCGGGGAGCTGTTTTTT.

The rearrangement uses TRBV2 and TRBJ1-3, with unresolved D. The germline V gene has CDR1 SNHLY and CDR2 FYNNEI. The V end lost 5 bases, the J end lost 0 bases, and 8 bases lay between the germline ends. This CDR3 comprises 14 residues. CDR3 amino acids: CASSPDTSGNTIYF. Written as DNA, the CDR3 is TGTGCCAGCAGTCCTGACACCTCTGGAAACACCATATATTTT. The full variable domain, completed using reference TRBV2 and TRBJ1-3, is EPEVTQTPSHQVTQMGQEVILRCVPISNHLYFYWYRQILGQKVEFLVSFYNNEISEKSEIFDDQFSVERPDGSNFTLKIRSTKLEDSAMYFCASSPDTSGNTIYFGEGSWLTVV.

V is TRBV7-7 and J is TRBJ2-3; TRBD2 agrees at 12 bases. Trimming took 5 bases from V and 5 from J; bases not matched to a gene: 2. Germline lookup yields CDR1 SSHAT and CDR2 FNYEAQ (reference sequence). The CDR3 runs 14 residues. CDR3 loop: CASSRGLAGDTQYF. DNA of the CDR3: TGTGCCAGCAGCCGGGGACTAGCGGGAGATACGCAGTATTTT.

This clone appeared a single time. V gene TRBV4-1 combines with J gene TRBJ2-3; unclear D gene. Trimming shortened V by 0 bases and J by 0 bases, and 4 bases separated the two germline ends. Germline loops: CDR1 MGHRA, CDR2 YSYEKL. This CDR3 has 14 residues. This CDR3 is CASSQEGSTDTQYF. CDR3 sequence (DNA): TGCGCCAGCAGCCAAGAGGGGAGCACAGATACGCAGTATTTT.

The count of this clone is one. The chain joins TRBV28 to TRBJ2-7, with a possible D match to TRBD1 (5 bases). The V and J ends lost 5 bases and 3 bases respectively, with 14 bases between them. The CDR3 has 14 amino acids. Germline CDR1 MDHEN, CDR2 SYDVKM. The CDR3 DNA reads TGTGCCAGCAGTGTTAGGGGCCTCAGCTACGAGCAGTACTTC. It encodes CASSVRGLSYEQYF.

The table lists this clone with a count of one. V and J are TRBV5-1 and TRBJ2-1, with D possibly being TRBD1 or TRBD2 (5 bases each). The CDR3 spans 17 residues. The V gene's germline CDR1 is SGHRS and CDR2 YFSETQ. V lost 4 bases to trimming and J lost 5 bases, with 22 bases between them. The CDR3 DNA is TGCGCCAGCAGCCGGGACCCCGTTGGCCAGTTGAACAATGAGCAGTTCTTC. It codes for CASSRDPVGQLNNEQFF.